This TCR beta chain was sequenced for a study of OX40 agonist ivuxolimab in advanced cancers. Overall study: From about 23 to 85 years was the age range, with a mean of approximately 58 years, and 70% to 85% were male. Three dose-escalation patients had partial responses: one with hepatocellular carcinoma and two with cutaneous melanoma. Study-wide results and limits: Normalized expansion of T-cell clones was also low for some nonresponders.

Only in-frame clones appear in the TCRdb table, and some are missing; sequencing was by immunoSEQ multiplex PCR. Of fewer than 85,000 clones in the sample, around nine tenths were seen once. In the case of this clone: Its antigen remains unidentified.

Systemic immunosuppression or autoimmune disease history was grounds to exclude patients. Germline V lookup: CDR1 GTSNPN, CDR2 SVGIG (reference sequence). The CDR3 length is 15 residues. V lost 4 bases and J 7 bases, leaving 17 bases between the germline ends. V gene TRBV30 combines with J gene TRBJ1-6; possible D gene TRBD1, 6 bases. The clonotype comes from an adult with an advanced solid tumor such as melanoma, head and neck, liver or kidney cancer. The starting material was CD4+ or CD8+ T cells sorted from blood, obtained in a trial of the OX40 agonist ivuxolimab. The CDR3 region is CAWKRGGGDNSPLHF. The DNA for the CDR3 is TGTGCCTGGAAGCGAGGGGGGGGCGACAATTCACCCCTCCACTTT.